This T cell receptor beta chain was obtained from a study of shared clonotypes between healthy human individuals. Study observations and caveats: Naive subsets typically showed greater estimated richness than memory subsets.

The donor population consisted of healthy HIV-negative adults with no recent acute infections or vaccinations. Splitting of CD4+ cells produced CD45RA+ naive and CD45RA-negative memory subsets. Comments on this clone: Its antigen remains unidentified. Other nucleotide sequences in the sample specify the same CDR3.

Germline V gene sequence: CDR1 SEHNR, CDR2 FQNEAQ (reference sequence). The CDR3 has 13 amino acids. Trimming removed 1 base from V and 2 bases from J, with 5 bases in between. The assay used deep level. Measured with immunoSEQ multiplex PCR; TCRdb has only the in-frame clones, and not every one. The repertoire holds about 1.1 million clones, with 78% as singletons. V is TRBV7-9 and J is TRBJ1-2; D not resolved. The origin of this receptor is a young man in good health. Some clones in this sample may be carry-over from other donors' samples. The sequenced sample consisted of memory CD4+ T cells from PBMCs. Noted subset: CD45RA-negative fraction. The CDR3 region is CASSLGVNYGYTF. CDR3 nucleotide sequence: TGTGCCAGCAGCTTAGGGGTGAACTATGGCTACACCTTC.